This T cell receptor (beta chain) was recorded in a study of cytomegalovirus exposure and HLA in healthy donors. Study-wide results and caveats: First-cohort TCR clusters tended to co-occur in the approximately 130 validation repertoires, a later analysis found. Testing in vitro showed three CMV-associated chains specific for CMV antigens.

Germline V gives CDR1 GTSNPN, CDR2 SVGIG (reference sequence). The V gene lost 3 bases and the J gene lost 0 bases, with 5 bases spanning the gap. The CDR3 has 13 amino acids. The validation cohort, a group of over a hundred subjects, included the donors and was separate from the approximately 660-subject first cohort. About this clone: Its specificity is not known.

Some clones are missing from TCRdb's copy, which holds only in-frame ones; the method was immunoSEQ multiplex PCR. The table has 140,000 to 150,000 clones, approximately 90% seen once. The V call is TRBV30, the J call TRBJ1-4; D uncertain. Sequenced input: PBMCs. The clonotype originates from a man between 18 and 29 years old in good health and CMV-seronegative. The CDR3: CAWSETTNEKLFF. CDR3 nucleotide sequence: TGTGCCTGGAGCGAGACAACTAATGAAAAACTGTTTTTT.